Below, 10 T cell receptor beta chains from the same sample are listed, as sequenced in a study of regulatory T cells in long-lasting Graves disease (dated by TCRdb to the early 2020s). Interpreted using the paper, the time point label stands for: persistent/refractory GD, antithyroid drugs over 5 years with positive TRAb. For both TCR sequencing and RNA sequencing, RNA was extracted from PBMCs in TRIzol. The library was obtained by multiplex PCR. For sequencing, an Illumina HiSeq 4000 was employed. iRepertoire HTBI primers and Arm-PCR amplification of CDR3 regions were used to construct TCR beta libraries. TCRdb applied fastp at Q25 and MiXCR to the public reads, then kept only in-frame beta chains. Each entry is one CDR3 protein sequence, shown with its most common DNA and genes. For this sample there are roughly 400,000 distinct CDR3 sequences; 20% appear just once. Of the sample, 20% to 25% is held by the ten largest clones.

The starting material was peripheral blood mononuclear cells (PBMCs), obtained when the disease was refractory, from a patient treated with antithyroid drugs. Receptors were obtained from a female donor with Graves disease.

Many counts were recorded for this clonotype. The chain has TRBV12-3 or TRBV12-4 and TRBJ2-6; 7 nucleotides line up with TRBD1. V trimming: 3 bases; J trimming: 2 bases; junction bases outside the gene matches: 10. The CDR3 spans 18 residues. CDR3 residues: CASSFVTGMATGANVLTF. In DNA, the CDR3 is TGTGCCAGCAGTTTCGTGACAGGGATGGCTACTGGGGCCAACGTCCTGACTTTC.

This clonotype was seen a few times. The chain carries TRBV7-9 and TRBJ1-5, with D possibly TRBD1 on 6 matching bases. Trimming left V 5 bases short and J 4 bases short, with 12 bases between. Germline V CDR1 and CDR2: SEHNR, FQNEAQ (reference sequence). The CDR3 contains 14 residues. This CDR3 reads CASSRGEPNQPQHF. The CDR3 nucleotides are TGTGCCAGCAGCAGGGGGGAGCCGAATCAGCCCCAGCATTTT.

This clonotype was recorded many times. This sequence joins TRBV11-2 and TRBJ1-2; D gene unclear. The germline V gene encodes CDR1 SGHAT and CDR2 FQNNGV. Trimming removed 3 bases from V and 1 base from J, with 3 bases in between. The CDR3 is 12 residues long. As DNA, the CDR3 is TGTGCCAGCAGCTTTAATAACTATGGCTACACCTTC. Encoded protein: CASSFNNYGYTF.

J is TRBJ2-7 and V is TRBV27; D possibly matches TRBD1 or TRBD2 (5 bases each). The CDR3 covers 14 residues. Germline V gives CDR1 MNHEY, CDR2 SMNVEV (reference sequence). V was shortened by 3 bases and J by 3 bases, with 12 bases between the two germline ends. The CDR3, as DNA: TGTGCCAGCAGTTTCAAGGGACGATTCTACGAGCAGTACTTC. The encoded protein is CASSFKGRFYEQYF.

This clonotype was recorded many times. The rearrangement uses TRBV28 and TRBJ2-2; 10 bases match TRBD1. Per the germline V gene, CDR1 is MDHEN and CDR2 is SYDVKM. The trim removed 6 bases at V and 6 bases at J, leaving 16 bases unmatched. The CDR3 covers 18 residues. The CDR3 sequence: CASSRDAGTGDISGELFF. CDR3 nucleotide sequence: TGTGCCAGCAGCCGAGATGCCGGGACAGGGGATATCTCCGGGGAGCTGTTTTTT.

This clonotype was counted at least ten times. The genes are TRBV2 and TRBJ1-1; D is uncertain. Germline loops: CDR1 SNHLY, CDR2 FYNNEI. V lost 6 bases and J lost 1, with 12 bases in between. This CDR3 contains 14 residues. This CDR3 reads CASSLLGENTEAFF. The CDR3 coding sequence is TGTGCCAGCAGCCTCCTCGGGGAGAACACTGAAGCTTTCTTT.

In its sample, this clonotype was seen many times. V usage is TRBV28 and J usage is TRBJ1-2; D unclear. The length of the CDR3 is 12 residues. Looked up from germline, CDR1 is MDHEN and CDR2 is SYDVKM. Trimming left V 1 base short and J 8 bases short, with 8 bases between. The CDR3 here is CASSLSGRGYTF. Written as DNA, the CDR3 is TGTGCCAGCAGTTTATCCGGGCGCGGCTACACCTTC.

This clonotype has ten or more counts. The J gene is TRBJ2-5, the V gene TRBV11-2; 11 bases fit TRBD2. CDR3 size: 16 residues. Germline V gives CDR1 SGHAT, CDR2 FQNNGV. With V trimmed by 4 bases and J by 0 bases, 4 bases remained unmatched. The DNA of the CDR3 is TGTGCCAGCAGCTCTTCACTAGCGGGGGACCAAGAGACCCAGTACTTC. Protein product: CASSSSLAGDQETQYF.

The chain carries TRBV5-5 and TRBJ2-6; D is undetermined. V was pared by 4 bases and J by 2 bases, with 7 bases between. The CDR3 contains 14 residues. CDR1 is SGHKS, CDR2 YYEKEE, per germline (reference sequence). The CDR3 spells CASSIVPGANVLTF. CDR3 bases: TGTGCCAGCAGCATCGTTCCTGGGGCCAACGTCCTGACTTTC.

The chain carries TRBV20-1 and TRBJ2-5; TRBD1 might be the D (5 bases). Trimming cost V 4 bases and J 0 bases, with 12 bases left between them. CDR1 is DFQATT, CDR2 SNEGSKA, per germline (reference sequence). The CDR3 extends over 14 amino acids. CDR3 bases: TGCAGTGCTATCGACAGCCGGTACCAAGAGACCCAGTACTTC. It translates to CSAIDSRYQETQYF.